This T cell receptor (beta chain) was captured by sequencing in a study of Ad26.COV2.S vaccination and SARS-CoV-2 variants. Study observations and caveats: Vaccinees showed greater spike-specific TCR breadth than placebo recipients. Breadth and depth estimates from TCRs may understate total T cell responses. Participants given vaccine showed non-spike TCR breadth similar to that of placebo recipients.

As to treatment: some 20 received Ad26.COV2.S at low or high dose, single or two shots; several received placebo; per-sample allocation not given. Sampling was performed 63 days after the first vaccine or placebo injection. Based in Boston, the donor was an adult of 18-55 years. The table came from immunoSEQ multiplex PCR; TCRdb's copy has only in-frame clones and leaves some out. This sample has some 330,000 clones, with 75% to 90% found just once. CDR3 length equals 16 residues. After removal of 0 bases from V and 6 bases from J, the junction contained 8 bases not matched to a gene. Germline CDR1 and CDR2: LGHDT and YNNKEL (reference sequence). As concerns this clone: Its antigen is unidentified.

The genes are TRBV3-1 (or the pseudogene TRBV3-2) and TRBJ1-2; 9 bases line up with TRBD1. The receptor was isolated from a person between 18 and 60 years old who received the Ad26.COV2.S COVID-19 vaccine or a placebo. The specimen comprised peripheral blood, sampled in a trial of Ad26.COV2.S vaccine versus placebo. This CDR3 reads CASSQELDRGRNGYTF. As DNA, the CDR3 is TGTGCCAGCAGCCAAGAGTTGGACAGGGGAAGGAATGGCTACACCTTC.